The 32 T cell receptor beta chains presented below share a single source sample, sequenced in a study of blood T cell repertoires in COVID-19. The assay was immunoSEQ multiplex PCR, and TCRdb's table has in-frame clones only and misses some. There are about 310,000 clones in the sample; around 87% occur only once, and 3.5% to 5% lies in the top ten. Sequenced material: PBMCs or T cells enriched from blood (not recorded which). The receptor set was obtained from a woman aged 18-29 years with acute COVID-19.

On this clone itself: Other DNA variants within this sample encode the same CDR3. The chain recombines TRBV7-2 with TRBJ2-7; D is unclear. There are 11 residues in the CDR3. The germline V gene has CDR1 SGHTA and CDR2 FQGNSA. Trimming left V 5 bases short and J 1 base short, with 3 bases between. DNA for the CDR3: TGTGCCAGCAGCCTTTCCTACGAGCAGTACTTC. Translated, it gives CASSLSYEQYF.

The V and J genes are TRBV5-8 and TRBJ2-7; D is perhaps TRBD2 (6 bases). The V gene lost 4 bases and the J gene lost 3 bases, with 11 bases spanning the gap. Germline V gives CDR1 SGHTS, CDR2 YDEGEE. The CDR3 is 13 residues long. The CDR3 sequence: CASSHRRDYEQYF. The DNA for the CDR3 is TGTGCCAGCAGCCACCGGCGGGACTACGAGCAGTACTTC.

J is TRBJ1-1 and V is TRBV28, with D perhaps matching TRBD1 (5 bases). This CDR3 region has 14 residues. The germline V gene encodes CDR1 MDHEN and CDR2 SYDVKM. V shed 10 bases and J shed 5 bases, with 20 bases lying between them. CDR3 amino acids: CATIRGVLGTEAFF. CDR3 coding DNA: TGTGCCACCATCCGGGGGGTTTTAGGGACTGAAGCTTTCTTT.

The chain uses TRBV11-1 and TRBJ1-2; the D gene is possibly TRBD1 (5 bases). Germline CDR1 reads SGHAT; CDR2 reads FQDESV (reference sequence). CDR3 length: 15 residues. Trimming took off 0 bases at V and 2 bases at J, with 10 bases between the two ends. DNA for the CDR3: TGTGCCAGCAGCTTAGCGCCCAGGGTGAACTATGGCTACACCTTC. Translated: CASSLAPRVNYGYTF.

This chain uses TRBV15 with TRBJ1-5; D is perhaps TRBD1 (5 bases). Trimming took off 0 bases at V and 9 bases at J, with 12 bases between the two ends. This CDR3 is 14 amino acids long. Germline loops: CDR1 LNHNV, CDR2 YYDKDF (reference sequence). CDR3 DNA sequence: TGTGCCACCAGCAGAGAACAGGTGGAGGGGCCCCAGCATTTT. It codes for CATSREQVEGPQHF.

The V gene is TRBV27, the J gene TRBJ1-5, with 8 bases lining up with TRBD1. V shed 5 bases, J shed 3 bases, and the junction held 9 bases outside the gene matches. Germline V gene data show CDR1 as MNHEY and CDR2 as SMNVEV (reference sequence). This CDR3 region has 16 residues. The CDR3 nucleotides are TGTGCCAGCAGTCCCGCCGCCAGGGGGCCCAATCAGCCCCAGCATTTT. Protein: CASSPAARGPNQPQHF.

The chain links TRBV14 to TRBJ1-2; 8 bases line up with TRBD1. The CDR3 has 15 amino acids. Per the germline V gene, CDR1 is SGHDN and CDR2 is FVKESK. Germline trimming cut 4 bases from V and 8 bases from J; bases unmatched to any gene: 12. The chain's CDR3 is CASSRFQGALWGYTF. The CDR3 bases are TGTGCCAGCAGCCGCTTCCAGGGGGCCCTCTGGGGCTACACCTTC.

V and J are TRBV18 and TRBJ2-5; possibly TRBD2 for D (6 bases). From germline, CDR1 is KGHSH and CDR2 LQKENI. The CDR3 consists of 15 residues. V was pared by 6 bases and J by 1 base, with 15 bases between. The CDR3 is CASSLASDSQETQYF. The CDR3 bases are TGTGCCAGCTCCCTGGCTAGCGACTCCCAAGAGACCCAGTACTTC.

This clone was seen just once. The chain recombines TRBV19 with TRBJ1-5, with D maybe TRBD1 (6 bases). Per germline, CDR1 LNHDA and CDR2 SQIVND (reference sequence). The CDR3 length is 13 residues. The germline V and J ends were trimmed by 8 bases and 6 bases, with 14 bases remaining between them. This chain's CDR3 is CASETDRTQPQHF. The CDR3 coding sequence is TGTGCCAGTGAGACCGACAGGACTCAGCCCCAGCATTTT.

This sequence joins TRBV19 and TRBJ1-2; D unclear. V lost 7 bases, J lost 8 bases, and 17 bases lay in between. The CDR3 runs 13 residues. CDR1 and CDR2 from the germline V gene are LNHDA and SQIVND (reference sequence). The CDR3 DNA is TGTGCCAGTATCGATAGGAGGGCGCGGGGCTACACCTTC. Protein: CASIDRRARGYTF.

The chain carries TRBV7-9 and TRBJ1-5; tentative D call: TRBD1 (5 bases). Germline CDR1 reads SEHNR; CDR2 reads FQNEAQ (reference sequence). V lost 6 bases and J 5 bases, leaving 23 bases between the germline ends. CDR3 length: 17 residues. The CDR3 here is CASSSKAFGGKDQPQHF. CDR3 nucleotides: TGTGCCAGCAGTTCTAAGGCCTTCGGGGGAAAGGATCAGCCCCAGCATTTT.

This rearrangement joins TRBV30 to TRBJ1-2, with unresolved D. Looked up from germline, CDR1 is GTSNPN and CDR2 is SVGIG (reference sequence). The germline V and J ends were trimmed by 0 bases and 2 bases, with 10 bases remaining between them. The CDR3 extends over 14 amino acids. The CDR3 loop is CAWSVWETNYGYTF. CDR3 sequence (DNA): TGTGCCTGGAGTGTATGGGAGACGAACTATGGCTACACCTTC.

The V and J genes are TRBV28 and TRBJ1-1; 7 nucleotides agree with TRBD1. V was pared by 4 bases and J by 1 base, with 3 bases of the junction left unmatched. Germline V gives CDR1 MDHEN, CDR2 SYDVKM. This CDR3 is 14 amino acids long. The CDR3 spells CASSYDRENTEAFF. CDR3 in DNA: TGTGCCAGCAGTTATGACAGGGAGAACACTGAAGCTTTCTTT.

The chain's CDR3 is CASSQDYIRGSPNYGYTF. CDR3 nucleotides: TGTGCCAGCAGCCAAGATTATATTAGGGGCAGCCCTAACTATGGCTACACCTTC. V and J are TRBV4-2 and TRBJ1-2, with a tentative D call TRBD1 (5 bases). Germline loops: CDR1 LGHNA, CDR2 YNFKEQ. The germline V and J ends were trimmed by 0 bases and 0 bases, with 17 bases remaining between them. This CDR3 is 18 amino acids long.

V and J are TRBV9 and TRBJ1-3; D might be TRBD1 (5 bases). V was pared by 0 bases and J by 6 bases, with 10 bases between. The CDR3 covers 14 residues. Germline assignment: CDR1 SGDLS and CDR2 YYNGEE. Here the CDR3 DNA reads TGTGCCAGCAGCGTAGGCCAGGGCGAAAACACCATATATTTT. Its protein product is CASSVGQGENTIYF.

This rearrangement joins TRBV7-9 to TRBJ2-1; the match to TRBD2 covers 9 bases. The CDR3 has 16 amino acids. Germline V gene lookup returns CDR1 SEHNR and CDR2 FQNEAQ (reference sequence). Trimming at V came to 1 base and at J to 5 bases, leaving 6 bases not matched to a gene. CDR3 DNA sequence: TGTGCCAGCAGCTTAGGCCCTAGCGGGGTCGACAATGAGCAGTTCTTC. As protein: CASSLGPSGVDNEQFF. Full variable domain (rest looked up from reference TRBV7-9 and TRBJ2-1): DTGVSQNPRHKITKRGQNVTFRCDPISEHNRLYWYRQTLGQGPEFLTYFQNEAQLEKSRLLSDRFSAERPKGSFSTLEIQRTEQGDSAMYLCASSLGPSGVDNEQFFGPGTRLTVL.

CDR3 coding DNA: TGTGCCAGCAGCTTATGGCCTTCCCCCTCTGGGGCCAACGTCCTGACTTTC. Its protein product is CASSLWPSPSGANVLTF. The chain uses TRBV7-9 and TRBJ2-6, with unresolved D. CDR3 size: 17 residues. Per the germline V gene, CDR1 is SEHNR and CDR2 is FQNEAQ (reference sequence). Deletions cut 2 bases from V and 0 bases from J, with 11 bases between.

V gene TRBV28 combines with J gene TRBJ2-7, with 9 positions matching TRBD1. The CDR3 runs to 14 residues. With 6 bases clipped from V and 1 base from J, the junction kept 4 bases outside the gene matches. Germline V gene data show CDR1 as MDHEN and CDR2 as SYDVKM. The CDR3 DNA follows: TGTGCCAGCAGCGGACAGGGGACTTCCTACGAGCAGTACTTC. Protein product: CASSGQGTSYEQYF.

A note on this clone: Other DNA sequences in this specimen translate into the identical CDR3. The chain combines TRBV5-1 with TRBJ2-7; D not resolved. V was clipped by 0 bases and J by 7 bases, with 11 bases between them. This CDR3 has 13 residues. Germline V gene lookup returns CDR1 SGHRS and CDR2 YFSETQ. As DNA, the CDR3 is TGCGCCAGCAGCTTGGGACTGGCCGGGGAGCAGTACTTC. This gives the protein CASSLGLAGEQYF.

The chain employs TRBV7-2 and TRBJ1-2, with no clear D. The germline V gene has CDR1 SGHTA and CDR2 FQGNSA. Deletions cut 3 bases from V and 3 bases from J, with 5 bases between. CDR3 size: 12 residues. CDR3 DNA: TGTGCCAGCAGCTTTAGCGACTATGGCTACACCTTC. It encodes CASSFSDYGYTF.

This clone was seen a single time. V is TRBV28 and J is TRBJ1-2, with D tentatively TRBD1 (6 bases). Germline assignment: CDR1 MDHEN and CDR2 SYDVKM. The CDR3 has 12 residues. V was cut by 6 bases and J by 5 bases, with 10 bases left in between. The CDR3 spells CASRDSRYGYTF. The CDR3 DNA reads as TGTGCCAGCAGGGACAGTAGGTATGGCTACACCTTC.

The rearrangement joins TRBV29-1 to TRBJ1-1; perhaps TRBD1 as D (5 bases). V was trimmed by 3 bases and J by 5 bases, leaving 10 bases between them. This CDR3 region has 12 residues. CDR1 is SQVTM, CDR2 ANQGSEA, per germline. In DNA, the CDR3 is TGCAGCGTTGACAGGGTAGAAACTGAAGCTTTCTTT. This gives the protein CSVDRVETEAFF. Variable domain in full (rest from reference TRBV29-1 and TRBJ1-1): SAVISQKPSRDICQRGTSLTIQCQVDSQVTMMFWYRQQPGQSLTLIATANQGSEATYESGFVIDKFPISRPNLTFSTLTVSNMSPEDSSIYLCSVDRVETEAFFGQGTRLTVV.

The chain carries TRBV5-4 and TRBJ2-7; D is perhaps TRBD1 (6 bases). This CDR3 region has 12 residues. CDR1 and CDR2 from the germline V gene are SGHNT and YYREEE (reference sequence). V lost 4 bases to trimming and J lost 5 bases, with 10 bases between them. DNA for the CDR3: TGTGCCAGCAGCGACAGGCTCCACGAGCAGTACTTC. This codes for CASSDRLHEQYF.

The gene calls are TRBV5-1 and TRBJ1-2; a possible D gene is TRBD1 (6 bases). The CDR3 totals 14 residues. CDR1 and CDR2 (germline): SGHRS, YFSETQ. V lost 0 bases and J lost 7, with 13 bases in between. CDR3 loop: CASSLDREGGGYTF. The DNA for the CDR3 is TGCGCCAGCAGCTTGGACAGGGAGGGAGGTGGCTACACCTTC.

The chain recombines TRBV5-1 with TRBJ1-4, with 8 bases identical to TRBD1. This CDR3 spans 14 amino acids. CDR1 SGHRS and CDR2 YFSETQ come from the germline V gene. V shed 4 bases and J 8 bases; nucleotides not matched to a gene: 7. The CDR3 sequence is CASSGQGADEKLFF. The CDR3 bases are TGCGCCAGCAGCGGGCAGGGGGCGGACGAAAAACTGTTTTTT.

The chain recombines TRBV28 with TRBJ1-1; the D gene is possibly TRBD1 (5 bases). The germline CDR1 and CDR2 sequences are MDHEN and SYDVKM. This CDR3 contains 14 residues. The V end was cut by 6 bases, the J end by 5 bases, with 16 bases between. The CDR3 DNA follows: TGTGCCAGCAGGCGGGGCGGTTTGGATACTGAAGCTTTCTTT. Protein: CASRRGGLDTEAFF.

The chain combines TRBV30 with TRBJ1-1; 7 bases line up with TRBD1. Germline V gene data show CDR1 as GTSNPN and CDR2 as SVGIG (reference sequence). The CDR3 sequence is 15 residues long. V lost 0 bases, J lost 7 bases, and 11 bases stayed unmatched. CDR3 nucleotide sequence: TGTGCCTGGAGTGTACGACAGGGACGTCAAAGTGAAGCTTTCTTT. Protein: CAWSVRQGRQSEAFF.

The V call is TRBV1, the J call TRBJ2-7; the DNA was not compared with TRBD1, the D call given in the table. TRBV1 is deemed a pseudogene. The CDR3 has 17 amino acids. The CDR3 spells CTSSQEGEWTGKGEQYF. The CDR3 region has the DNA TGCACCAGCAGCCAAGAGGGAGAGTGGACAGGCAAGGGGGAGCAGTACTTC.

V usage is TRBV5-1 and J usage is TRBJ2-5, with TRBD2 as a possible D gene (5 bases). The CDR3 spans 13 residues. V was trimmed by 3 bases and J by 5 bases, leaving 11 bases between them. The germline CDR1 and CDR2 sequences are SGHRS and YFSETQ. In nucleotides, the CDR3 is TGCGCCAGCAGCTACGGAGGAAGGGAGACCCAGTACTTC. Translation gives CASSYGGRETQYF.

The gene calls are TRBV27 and TRBJ1-2; weak D call: TRBD1 (6 bases). Trimming stripped 5 bases from V and 6 bases from J, with 19 bases between. In germline, CDR1 is MNHEY, CDR2 SMNVEV (reference sequence). The CDR3 covers 15 residues. CDR3 loop: CASSISNRAGNGYTF. The CDR3 nucleotides are TGTGCCAGCAGTATTTCGAACAGGGCAGGGAATGGCTACACCTTC.

The rearrangement joins TRBV6-2 or TRBV6-3 to TRBJ2-1; D not certain. The CDR3 has 12 amino acids. Germline CDR1 reads MNHEY; CDR2 reads SVGEGT. V gave up 5 bases and J gave up 9 bases, with 11 bases separating them. The CDR3 DNA follows: TGTGCCAGCAGTACCTTGGCAAGTGAGCAGTTCTTC. Translated, it gives CASSTLASEQFF.

The V call is TRBV5-8, the J call TRBJ1-5; D uncertain. The CDR3 runs to 20 residues. V lost 4 bases and J lost 2, with 28 bases in between. Germline CDR1 SGHTS, CDR2 YDEGEE. The CDR3 protein is CASSRSKSGSVVAGNQPQHF. The CDR3 nucleotides are TGTGCCAGCAGCCGCTCCAAGTCGGGGTCAGTGGTGGCTGGCAATCAGCCCCAGCATTTT.